This TCR beta chain was sequenced for a study of CD8 T cells in ankylosing spondylitis. Study findings and constraints: A motif of 7 or 8 highly homologous TCR beta variants was seen as apparently characteristic of ankylosing spondylitis blood. Disease-linked clones displayed a CD8+ phenotype and appeared relatively rarely in peripheral blood. Reportedly, matched ankylosing spondylitis synovial fluid was significantly enriched for disease-linked clones.

V lost 5 bases, J lost 9 bases, and 12 bases lay in between. CDR3 length: 12 residues. Germline lookup yields CDR1 SGHRS and CDR2 YFSETQ. In this sample, this clonotype turned up a few times. The antigen is not known. With molecular barcodes, quantitative 5'-RACE was used to make the TCR beta libraries. TCRdb re-called the 5' RACE reads through MiXCR, storing one row per CDR3 protein. The table has about 540,000 distinct CDR3 sequences, 12% seen once. The sequence came from a male donor with ankylosing spondylitis. This chain connects TRBV5-1 to TRBJ2-1; D is possibly TRBD1 (5 bases). Sequencing was carried out using blood, either unsorted or a sorted T cell fraction (not recorded which). For the CDR3, the DNA is TGCGCCAGCAGACGTCAGGGATCTGAGCAGTTCTTC. Protein product: CASRRQGSEQFF.